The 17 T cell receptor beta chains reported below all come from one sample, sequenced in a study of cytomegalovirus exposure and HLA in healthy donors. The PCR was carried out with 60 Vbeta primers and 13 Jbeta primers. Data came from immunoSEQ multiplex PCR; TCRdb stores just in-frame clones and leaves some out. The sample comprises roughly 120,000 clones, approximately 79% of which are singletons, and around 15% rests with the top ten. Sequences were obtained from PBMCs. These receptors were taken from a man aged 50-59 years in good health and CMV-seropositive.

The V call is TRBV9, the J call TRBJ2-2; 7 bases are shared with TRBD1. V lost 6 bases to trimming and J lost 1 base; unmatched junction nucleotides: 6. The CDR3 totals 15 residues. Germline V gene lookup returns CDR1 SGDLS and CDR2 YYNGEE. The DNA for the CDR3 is TGTGCCAGCACTTCCAGGACAGGGAACACCGGGGAGCTGTTTTTT. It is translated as CASTSRTGNTGELFF.

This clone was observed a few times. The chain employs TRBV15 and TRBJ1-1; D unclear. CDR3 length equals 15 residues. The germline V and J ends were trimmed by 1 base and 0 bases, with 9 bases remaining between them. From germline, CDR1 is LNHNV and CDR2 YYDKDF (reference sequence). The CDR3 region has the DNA TGTGCCACCAGCAGAGGGAGGGCGGTGAACACTGAAGCTTTCTTT. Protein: CATSRGRAVNTEAFF.

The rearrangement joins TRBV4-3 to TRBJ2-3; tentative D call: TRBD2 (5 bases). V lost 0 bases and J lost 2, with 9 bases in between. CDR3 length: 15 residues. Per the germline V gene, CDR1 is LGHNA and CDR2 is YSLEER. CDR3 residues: CASSQDTDFTDTQYF. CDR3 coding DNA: TGCGCCAGCAGCCAAGACACGGACTTCACAGATACGCAGTATTTT.

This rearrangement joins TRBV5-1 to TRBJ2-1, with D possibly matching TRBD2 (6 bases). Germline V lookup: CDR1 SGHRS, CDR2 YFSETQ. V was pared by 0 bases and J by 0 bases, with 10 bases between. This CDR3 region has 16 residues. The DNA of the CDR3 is TGCGCCAGCAGCTTGGGAGGTAGCGGCTCCTACAATGAGCAGTTCTTC. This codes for CASSLGGSGSYNEQFF.

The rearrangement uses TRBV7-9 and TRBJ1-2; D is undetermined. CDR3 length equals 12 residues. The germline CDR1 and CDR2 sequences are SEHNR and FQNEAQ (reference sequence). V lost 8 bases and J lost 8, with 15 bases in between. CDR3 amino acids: CASVAIPLGYTF. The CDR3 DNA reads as TGTGCCAGCGTAGCTATTCCCCTAGGCTACACCTTC.

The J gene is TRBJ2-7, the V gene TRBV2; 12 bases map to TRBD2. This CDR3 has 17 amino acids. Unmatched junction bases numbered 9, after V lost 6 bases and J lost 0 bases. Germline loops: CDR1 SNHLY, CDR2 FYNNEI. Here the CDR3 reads CASRAPGLAGTSYEQYF. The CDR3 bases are TGTGCCAGCAGAGCCCCTGGACTAGCGGGAACCTCCTACGAGCAGTACTTC.

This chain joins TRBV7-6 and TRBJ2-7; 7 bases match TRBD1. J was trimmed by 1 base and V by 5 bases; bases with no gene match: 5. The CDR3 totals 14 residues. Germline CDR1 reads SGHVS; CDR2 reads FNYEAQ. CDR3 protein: CASSQSDRSYEQYF. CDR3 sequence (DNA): TGTGCCAGCAGCCAATCGGACAGGTCCTACGAGCAGTACTTC.

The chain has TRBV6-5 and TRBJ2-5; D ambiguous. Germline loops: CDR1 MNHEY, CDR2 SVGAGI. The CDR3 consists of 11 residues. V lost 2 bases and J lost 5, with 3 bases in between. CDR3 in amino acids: CASSYGETQYF. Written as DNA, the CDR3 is TGTGCCAGCAGTTACGGCGAGACCCAGTACTTC.

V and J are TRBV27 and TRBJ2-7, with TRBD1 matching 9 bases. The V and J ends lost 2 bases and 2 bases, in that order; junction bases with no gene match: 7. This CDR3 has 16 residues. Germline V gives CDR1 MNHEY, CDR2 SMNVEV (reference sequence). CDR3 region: CASSLLGGTGPYEQYF. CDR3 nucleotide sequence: TGTGCCAGCAGTTTACTAGGCGGGACAGGGCCCTACGAGCAGTACTTC.

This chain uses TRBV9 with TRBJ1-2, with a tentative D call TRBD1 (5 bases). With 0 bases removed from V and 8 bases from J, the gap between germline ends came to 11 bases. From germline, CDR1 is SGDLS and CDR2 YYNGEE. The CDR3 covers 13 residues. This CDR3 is CASSVAAGRGYTF. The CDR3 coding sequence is TGTGCCAGCAGCGTAGCTGCGGGGCGAGGCTACACCTTC.

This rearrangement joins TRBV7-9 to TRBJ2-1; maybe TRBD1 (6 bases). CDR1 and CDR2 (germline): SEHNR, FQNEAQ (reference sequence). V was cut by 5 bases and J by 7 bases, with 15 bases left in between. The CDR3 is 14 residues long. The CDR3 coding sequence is TGTGCCAGCAGCGTTTACAGGGAGAGTAATGAGCAGTTCTTC. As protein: CASSVYRESNEQFF.

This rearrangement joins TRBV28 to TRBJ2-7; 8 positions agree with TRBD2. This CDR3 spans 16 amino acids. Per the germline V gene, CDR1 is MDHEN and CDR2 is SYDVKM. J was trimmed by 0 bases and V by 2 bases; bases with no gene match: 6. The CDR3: CASSLPESGSSYEQYF. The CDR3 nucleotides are TGTGCCAGCAGTTTACCCGAAAGCGGGAGCTCCTACGAGCAGTACTTC.

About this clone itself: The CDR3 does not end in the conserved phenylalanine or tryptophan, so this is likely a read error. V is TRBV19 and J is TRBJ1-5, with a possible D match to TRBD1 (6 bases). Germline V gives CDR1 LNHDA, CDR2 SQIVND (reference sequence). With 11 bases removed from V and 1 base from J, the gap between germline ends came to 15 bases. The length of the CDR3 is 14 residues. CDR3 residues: CASNNRVSNQPQHL. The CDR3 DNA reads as TGTGCCTCCAACAACAGGGTCAGCAATCAGCCCCAGCATCTT.

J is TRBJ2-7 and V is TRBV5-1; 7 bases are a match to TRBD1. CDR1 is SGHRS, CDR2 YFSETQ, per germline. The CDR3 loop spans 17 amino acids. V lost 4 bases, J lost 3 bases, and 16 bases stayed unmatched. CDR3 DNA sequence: TGCGCCAGCAGCCCGACAGGGTTCGGGTTAGGCGGCTACGAGCAGTACTTC. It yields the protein CASSPTGFGLGGYEQYF.

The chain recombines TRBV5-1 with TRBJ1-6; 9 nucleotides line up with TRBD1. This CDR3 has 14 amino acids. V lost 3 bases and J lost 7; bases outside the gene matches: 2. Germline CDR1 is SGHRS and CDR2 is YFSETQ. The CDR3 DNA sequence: TGCGCCAGCAGCTCCGGACAGGGGAATTCACCCCTCCACTTT. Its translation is CASSSGQGNSPLHF.

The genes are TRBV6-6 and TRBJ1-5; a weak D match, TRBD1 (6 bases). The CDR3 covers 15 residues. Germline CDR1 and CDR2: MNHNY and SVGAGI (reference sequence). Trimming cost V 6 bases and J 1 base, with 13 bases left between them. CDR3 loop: CASRPQGKSNQPQHF. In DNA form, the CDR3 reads TGTGCCAGCAGACCACAGGGAAAGAGCAATCAGCCCCAGCATTTT.

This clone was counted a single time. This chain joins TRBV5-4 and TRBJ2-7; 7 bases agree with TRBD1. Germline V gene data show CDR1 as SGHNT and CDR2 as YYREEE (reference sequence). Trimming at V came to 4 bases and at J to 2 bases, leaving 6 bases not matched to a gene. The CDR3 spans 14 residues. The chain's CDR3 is CASSPGDSTYEQYF. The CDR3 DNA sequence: TGTGCCAGCAGCCCAGGGGACAGTACCTACGAGCAGTACTTC.